A single sample gave rise to the 27 T cell receptor beta chains below, sequenced in a study of shared clonotypes between healthy human individuals. The repertoire was sequenced with immunoSEQ multiplex PCR; TCRdb's copy has only in-frame clones and lacks some. This table holds 900,000 to 1,200,000 clones, around 78% found once. The specimen was memory CD4+ T cells from PBMCs. Subset given: CD45RA-negative fraction. These receptors were obtained from a man aged 18-30 years in good health. Some clones in this sample may be carry-over from other donors' samples.

The chain is built from TRBV9 and TRBJ2-1, with 10 nucleotides matching TRBD1. There are 17 residues in the CDR3. Germline CDR1 and CDR2: SGDLS and YYNGEE. With 3 bases clipped from V and 4 bases from J, the junction kept 10 bases outside the gene matches. DNA for the CDR3: TGTGCCAGCAGCGCAGAATCCGGGACAGGGGATTACAATGAGCAGTTCTTC. Protein: CASSAESGTGDYNEQFF.

As DNA, the CDR3 is TGTGCCAGCGGGACTGACAGGGAACCCCCTAGCAATCAGCCCCAGCATTTT. This sequence encodes CASGTDREPPSNQPQHF. The rearrangement joins TRBV28 to TRBJ1-5; TRBD1 matches at 7 bases. The V and J ends lost 8 bases and 0 bases, in that order; junction bases with no gene match: 13. Germline CDR1 and CDR2: MDHEN and SYDVKM. The CDR3 has 17 residues. Drawing the rest from reference TRBV28 and TRBJ1-5, the complete variable domain is DVKVTQSSRYLVKRTGEKVFLECVQDMDHENMFWYRQDPGLGLRLIYFSYDVKMKEKGDIPEGYSVSREKKERFSLILESASTNQTSMYLCASGTDREPPSNQPQHFGDGTRLSIL.

The V gene is TRBV5-1, the J gene TRBJ2-1; D not resolved. The germline V and J ends were trimmed by 4 bases and 7 bases, with 12 bases remaining between them. This CDR3 is built from 13 residues. Germline loops: CDR1 SGHRS, CDR2 YFSETQ. The CDR3 loop is CASSPQGRNEQFF. CDR3 nucleotides: TGCGCCAGCAGCCCTCAAGGACGTAATGAGCAGTTCTTC.

Written as DNA, the CDR3 is TGTGCCACTTCACGGTATGGCTACACCTTC. Its translation is CATSRYGYTF. The J gene is TRBJ1-2, the V gene TRBV28; D is uncertain. CDR1 is MDHEN and CDR2 is SYDVKM in the germline V gene. This CDR3 is 10 amino acids long. Trimming removed 10 bases at V and 5 bases at J, with 8 bases between.

This chain links TRBV6-1 with TRBJ1-5; weak D call: TRBD1 (5 bases). The V gene's germline CDR1 is MNHNS and CDR2 SASEGT. Trimming took off 0 bases at V and 10 bases at J, with 16 bases between the two ends. The CDR3 is 15 residues long. CDR3 nucleotides: TGTGCCAGCAGTGAAGCGACGAGGGGTTATACTCCCCAGCATTTT. This sequence encodes CASSEATRGYTPQHF.

The CDR3, as DNA: TGTGCCAGCAGCCTCCCCCCGGCCTCCTACGAGCAGTACTTC. Translating it yields CASSLPPASYEQYF. J is TRBJ2-7 and V is TRBV28; D unclear. Per the germline V gene, CDR1 is MDHEN and CDR2 is SYDVKM. This CDR3 is built from 14 residues. V gave up 6 bases and J gave up 0 bases, with 12 bases separating them. The variable domain in full, completed from reference TRBV28 and TRBJ2-7, reads DVKVTQSSRYLVKRTGEKVFLECVQDMDHENMFWYRQDPGLGLRLIYFSYDVKMKEKGDIPEGYSVSREKKERFSLILESASTNQTSMYLCASSLPPASYEQYFGPGTRLTVT.

The chain joins TRBV6-6 to TRBJ1-2; 9 bases agree with TRBD1. The length of the CDR3 is 14 residues. Germline V gives CDR1 MNHNY, CDR2 SVGAGI (reference sequence). J lost 5 bases, V lost 6 bases, and 7 bases had no gene match. CDR3 amino acids: CASSRDREGYGYTF. As DNA, the CDR3 is TGTGCCAGCAGCAGGGACAGGGAGGGATATGGCTACACCTTC.

The chain uses TRBV11-2 and TRBJ1-2; D gene ambiguous. Trimming left V 1 base short and J 8 bases short, with 11 bases between. CDR3 size: 13 residues. Germline V lookup: CDR1 SGHAT, CDR2 FQNNGV. In DNA, the CDR3 is TGTGCCAGCAGCTTAGGGCAGGCGAGGGGCTACACCTTC. Amino acids: CASSLGQARGYTF.

The chain employs TRBV2 and TRBJ2-1, with 8 bases lining up with TRBD2. The V gene's germline CDR1 is SNHLY and CDR2 FYNNEI. J gave up 3 bases and V 6 bases, and 7 bases lay outside the gene matches. The CDR3 is made up of 15 amino acids. In DNA form, the CDR3 reads TGTGCCAGCAGCCCTTCAACTAGCGGCTACAATGAGCAGTTCTTC. Translated: CASSPSTSGYNEQFF.

CDR3 region: CASSVEGTSAGELFF. The DNA for the CDR3 is TGTGCCAGCAGCGTAGAGGGGACTAGCGCCGGGGAGCTGTTTTTT. The V call is TRBV9, the J call TRBJ2-2, with 10 bases fitting TRBD2. The CDR3 is 15 residues long. CDR1 is SGDLS, CDR2 YYNGEE, per germline. V was clipped by 0 bases and J by 6 bases; unmatched bases: 2.

About this clone itself: This probably arose from a read error, given a far larger clone one base away. The J gene is TRBJ2-7, the V gene TRBV5-4, with D hard to call. Germline-derived CDR1 and CDR2 are SGHNT and YYREEE (reference sequence). The CDR3 runs 13 residues. Between the trimmed V and J ends, which lost 7 bases and 5 bases, there was a span of 16 bases. CDR3 in DNA: TGTGCCAGCGGCCTCTCCTCCATCCACGAGCAGTACTTC. Translated: CASGLSSIHEQYF.

The J gene is TRBJ2-2, the V gene TRBV11-2, with D perhaps TRBD1 or TRBD2 (6 bases each). Per germline, CDR1 SGHAT and CDR2 FQNNGV. Deletions cut 3 bases from V and 5 bases from J, with 13 bases between. This CDR3 is built from 15 residues. The CDR3 loop reads CASSLRGVVTGELFF. The CDR3 DNA reads as TGTGCCAGCAGCTTGAGGGGGGTAGTGACCGGGGAGCTGTTTTTT. The full variable domain, rest sourced from reference TRBV11-2 and TRBJ2-2, is EAGVAQSPRYKIIEKRQSVAFWCNPISGHATLYWYQQILGQGPKLLIQFQNNGVVDDSQLPKDRFSAERLKGVDSTLKIQPAKLEDSAVYLCASSLRGVVTGELFFGEGSRLTVL.

The rearrangement links TRBV5-1 to TRBJ2-7; 7 bases are a match to TRBD1. Looked up from germline, CDR1 is SGHRS and CDR2 is YFSETQ. V dropped 3 bases and J dropped 0; count of bases not matched to a gene: 3. There are 14 residues in the CDR3. CDR3 region: CASSSTGSSYEQYF. Here the CDR3 DNA reads TGCGCCAGCAGCTCGACAGGGAGCTCCTACGAGCAGTACTTC.

This chain joins TRBV19 and TRBJ1-1; TRBD1 might be the D (5 bases). Germline V gene sequence: CDR1 LNHDA, CDR2 SQIVND (reference sequence). This CDR3 comprises 14 residues. V dropped 9 bases and J dropped 4 bases, with 18 bases sitting between them. CDR3 sequence reads: CARPPGPSGTEAFF. CDR3 sequence (DNA): TGTGCCAGACCACCGGGGCCCTCAGGCACTGAAGCTTTCTTT.

With respect to this clone: A much larger clone is a single base away; this may be a read error. V usage is TRBV11-3 and J usage is TRBJ2-3, with 7 bases that match TRBD2. The length of the CDR3 is 14 residues. Trimming at V came to 2 bases and at J to 2 bases, leaving 1 base not matched to a gene. The germline CDR1 and CDR2 sequences are SGHNT and YENEEA. DNA of the CDR3: TGTGCCAGCAGCTTAAGCGGGACCACAGATACGCAGTATTTT. Protein: CASSLSGTTDTQYF.

The chain combines TRBV11-2 with TRBJ2-2; unclear D gene. The germline gives CDR1 SGHAT, CDR2 FQNNGV. The CDR3 runs to 16 residues. Trimming took 1 base from V and 0 from J, leaving 9 bases between them. CDR3 nucleotide sequence: TGTGCCAGCAGCTTAGTTCGGGCGGCGAACACCGGGGAGCTGTTTTTT. Translating gives CASSLVRAANTGELFF.

DNA of the CDR3: TGTGCCAGCAGCCAGGGGCAGTTTAATGAAAAACTGTTTTTT. This encodes CASSQGQFNEKLFF. The chain recombines TRBV7-9 with TRBJ1-4, with D tentatively TRBD1 (6 bases). This CDR3 region has 14 residues. V lost 5 bases and J 4 bases, leaving 11 bases between the germline ends. The germline V gene has CDR1 SEHNR and CDR2 FQNEAQ (reference sequence).

This chain joins TRBV7-3 and TRBJ2-2; 10 bases line up with TRBD1. The V gene's germline CDR1 is SGHTA and CDR2 FQGTGA. CDR3 length: 18 amino acids. J was trimmed by 5 bases and V by 5 bases; bases with no gene match: 14. In DNA form, the CDR3 reads TGTGCCAGCAGCCCCCGTCCGGGACAGGGGTGGTCAACCGGGGAGCTGTTTTTT. Its protein is CASSPRPGQGWSTGELFF.

The chain couples TRBV7-2 to TRBJ1-1; possibly TRBD1 for D (6 bases). V was shortened by 2 bases and J by 1 base, with 8 bases between the two germline ends. The length of the CDR3 is 14 residues. The V gene's germline CDR1 is SGHTA and CDR2 FQGNSA. The CDR3 DNA follows: TGTGCCAGCAGCTTACTGACAGGGAACACTGAAGCTTTCTTT. This gives the protein CASSLLTGNTEAFF. The complete variable domain, with remaining parts taken from reference TRBV7-2 and TRBJ1-1, reads GAGVSQSPSNKVTEKGKDVELRCDPISGHTALYWYRQSLGQGLEFLIYFQGNSAPDKSGLPSDRFSAERTGGSVSTLTIQRTQQEDSAVYLCASSLLTGNTEAFFGQGTRLTVV.

The rearrangement links TRBV27 to TRBJ2-7, with TRBD2 as a possible D gene (6 bases). V was shortened by 6 bases and J by 3 bases, with 18 bases between the two germline ends. Germline lookup yields CDR1 MNHEY and CDR2 SMNVEV (reference sequence). The CDR3 is 15 amino acids. The CDR3 protein is CASRKHASANYEQYF. CDR3 DNA: TGTGCCAGCAGAAAGCATGCTAGCGCAAACTACGAGCAGTACTTC.

This clone appeared a single time. This chain uses TRBV5-4 with TRBJ1-1; D is possibly TRBD1 (6 bases). The CDR3 is made up of 13 amino acids. CDR1 is SGHNT, CDR2 YYREEE, per germline (reference sequence). V was trimmed by 2 bases and J by 8 bases, leaving 13 bases between them. The CDR3 region has the DNA TGTGCCAGCAGCTTCTCAGGGGATGGAGAAGCTTTCTTT. This encodes CASSFSGDGEAFF. Full variable domain (remainder filled in from reference TRBV5-4 and TRBJ1-1): ETGVTQSPTHLIKTRGQQVTLRCSSQSGHNTVSWYQQALGQGPQFIFQYYREEENGRGNFPPRFSGLQFPNYSSELNVNALELDDSALYLCASSFSGDGEAFFGQGTRLTVV.

The J gene is TRBJ2-1, the V gene TRBV7-9, with TRBD1 identical over 9 bases. The germline V gene has CDR1 SEHNR and CDR2 FQNEAQ (reference sequence). CDR3 size: 16 residues. With 4 bases clipped from V and 6 bases from J, the junction kept 10 bases outside the gene matches. DNA for the CDR3: TGTGCCAGCAGCTCCACAGGGGGCAGGGGGAGCAATGAGCAGTTCTTC. Its protein is CASSSTGGRGSNEQFF.

The J gene is TRBJ2-5, the V gene TRBV18; no reliable D call. V dropped 4 bases and J dropped 4 bases, with 7 bases sitting between them. There are 12 residues in the CDR3. Germline lookup yields CDR1 KGHSH and CDR2 LQKENI. CDR3 sequence: CASSLLGETQYF. DNA for the CDR3: TGTGCCAGCTCACTTCTCGGAGAGACCCAGTACTTC. Variable domain in full (rest from reference TRBV18 and TRBJ2-5): NAGVMQNPRHLVRRRGQEARLRCSPMKGHSHVYWYRQLPEEGLKFMVYLQKENIIDESGMPKERFSAEFPKEGPSILRIQQVVRGDSAAYFCASSLLGETQYFGPGTRLLVL.

V and J are TRBV10-2 and TRBJ2-5; D perhaps matches TRBD2 (6 bases). CDR1 is WSHSY, CDR2 SAAADI, per germline. This CDR3 comprises 14 residues. V lost 3 bases and J lost 4, with 12 bases in between. The CDR3 DNA reads as TGCGCCAGCAGTGACGGGGGAGAGGGAGAGACCCAGTACTTC. Translation: CASSDGGEGETQYF.

The CDR3 protein is CASSLDNRRGGYTF. For the CDR3, the DNA is TGCGCCAGCAGCTTGGACAACAGGAGGGGAGGCTACACCTTC. The chain carries TRBV5-1 and TRBJ1-2; weak D call: TRBD1 (5 bases). Germline CDR1 SGHRS, CDR2 YFSETQ. The CDR3 contains 14 residues. V shed 0 bases and J shed 8 bases, with 14 bases lying between them. The full variable domain, its missing parts supplied by reference TRBV5-1 and TRBJ1-2, is KAGVTQTPRYLIKTRGQQVTLSCSPISGHRSVSWYQQTPGQGLQFLFEYFSETQRNKGNFPGRFSGRQFSNSRSEMNVSTLELGDSALYLCASSLDNRRGGYTFGSGTRLTVV.

This clone was counted once. The rearrangement links TRBV11-1 to TRBJ2-7, with 11 bases identical to TRBD1. Trimming took 4 bases from V and 1 from J; bases not matched to a gene: 9. Germline V gene sequence: CDR1 SGHAT, CDR2 FQDESV (reference sequence). CDR3 length equals 17 residues. CDR3 sequence: CASSSEPRDRGSYEQYF. As DNA, the CDR3 is TGTGCCAGCAGCTCCGAGCCTAGGGACAGGGGGTCCTACGAGCAGTACTTC.

This chain uses TRBV30 with TRBJ2-5; a possible D gene is TRBD2 (7 bases). The V gene lost 7 bases and the J gene lost 11 bases, with 23 bases spanning the gap. The CDR3 is made up of 13 amino acids. Germline V gives CDR1 GTSNPN, CDR2 SVGIG (reference sequence). DNA of the CDR3: TGTGCCTCCCTAGGGGGGGATACTGTGGAGCAGTACTTC. Translating it yields CASLGGDTVEQYF.